The 23 T cell receptor beta chains in this list originate from one sample, sequenced in a study of T cell clonotyping in hematopoietic cell transplantation. Generated by immunoSEQ multiplex PCR, the TCRdb table keeps only in-frame clones and is missing some. The top ten hold approximately 15% of the sample, which has roughly 11,000 clones, approximately 92% seen once. Sequenced here: PBMCs, sampled 100 days after allogeneic stem cell transplant. These receptors were obtained from a female patient over 55 who had an allogeneic stem cell transplant from an unrelated donor, so the T cells may come from the graft donor. Some clones in this sample may be carry-over from other donors' samples.

This clone was observed a single time. The chain employs TRBV5-6 and TRBJ2-5; D may be TRBD1 (6 bases). The J call may be wrong; the DNA end is better matched by TRBJ2-7. Germline lookup yields CDR1 SGHDT and CDR2 YYEEEE. The CDR3 spans 16 residues. Here the CDR3 DNA reads TGTGCCAGCAGCCCCACGAGGACAGCCTTCTCCTACGAGCAGTACTTC. Its translation is CASSPTRTAFSYEQYF.

The V gene is TRBV4-3, the J gene TRBJ2-1, with 7 bases fitting TRBD1. Germline CDR1 LGHNA, CDR2 YSLEER. J gave up 6 bases and V 8 bases, and 13 bases lay outside the gene matches. This CDR3 comprises 15 residues. Here the CDR3 DNA reads TGCGCCAGCTCCCACCGACAGGGTTCTTCCAATGAGCAGTTCTTC. The encoded protein is CASSHRQGSSNEQFF.

The chain links TRBV5-4 to TRBJ2-5; tentative D call: TRBD1 (5 bases). Germline V gene data show CDR1 as SGHNT and CDR2 as YYREEE (reference sequence). This CDR3 comprises 15 residues. The V end lost 0 bases, the J end lost 3 bases, and 12 bases lay between the germline ends. CDR3 nucleotide sequence: TGTGCCAGCAGCTTGGACATCAGGGTGGAAGAGACCCAGTACTTC. It is translated as CASSLDIRVEETQYF.

The V call is TRBV5-6, the J call TRBJ2-5; D gene uncertain. The germline V gene encodes CDR1 SGHDT and CDR2 YYEEEE. V was shortened by 1 base and J by 1 base, with 5 bases between the two germline ends. This CDR3 contains 13 residues. CDR3 amino acids: CASSLNSQETQYF. The CDR3 nucleotides read TGTGCCAGCAGCTTGAATAGCCAAGAGACCCAGTACTTC.

The gene calls are TRBV29-1 and TRBJ1-2; 10 bases match TRBD1. Germline CDR1 SQVTM, CDR2 ANQGSEA. V dropped 3 bases and J dropped 4; count of bases not matched to a gene: 8. The CDR3 is 15 amino acids. Here the CDR3 DNA reads TGCAGCGTTGAGGGGACAGGGGAGAAAAGCTATGGCTACACCTTC. It yields the protein CSVEGTGEKSYGYTF.

In nucleotides, the CDR3 is TGTGCCAGCAGCAAGAACACTGAAGCTTTCTTT. The encoded protein is CASSKNTEAFF. The J gene is TRBJ1-1, the V gene TRBV7-9; D not certain. The CDR3 is 11 amino acids. V was cut by 5 bases and J by 1 base, with 2 bases left in between. Germline V gene data show CDR1 as SEHNR and CDR2 as FQNEAQ (reference sequence).

This chain joins TRBV11-2 and TRBJ1-2, with D perhaps TRBD1 (6 bases). Germline V gives CDR1 SGHAT, CDR2 FQNNGV. The length of the CDR3 is 14 residues. The V gene lost 4 bases and the J gene lost 2 bases, with 11 bases spanning the gap. The CDR3 sequence is CASSSIQGNYGYTF. The CDR3 DNA is TGTGCCAGCAGCTCGATCCAGGGGAACTATGGCTACACCTTC.

In DNA form, the CDR3 reads TGTGCCAGCAGCGCTCCCGGGCGAAGGGGTGGTGAGCAGTACTTC. This encodes CASSAPGRRGGEQYF. This chain joins TRBV7-9 and TRBJ2-7, with a weak D call TRBD1 (5 bases). The V end lost 5 bases, the J end lost 7 bases, and 21 bases lay between the germline ends. CDR1 and CDR2 from the germline V gene are SEHNR and FQNEAQ (reference sequence). CDR3 length: 15 residues. Full variable domain (missing parts from reference TRBV7-9 and TRBJ2-7): DTGVSQNPRHKITKRGQNVTFRCDPISEHNRLYWYRQTLGQGPEFLTYFQNEAQLEKSRLLSDRFSAERPKGSFSTLEIQRTEQGDSAMYLCASSAPGRRGGEQYFGPGTRLTVT.

This sequence joins TRBV6-5 and TRBJ2-1; the D gene is possibly TRBD1 (5 bases). Trimming left V 4 bases short and J 7 bases short, with 14 bases between. Per germline, CDR1 MNHEY and CDR2 SVGAGI. The CDR3 is 14 residues long. The chain's CDR3 is CASSWGGQVNEQFF. The CDR3, as DNA: TGTGCCAGCAGTTGGGGCGGCCAAGTGAATGAGCAGTTCTTC.

This chain connects TRBV9 to TRBJ2-1; 9 bases agree with TRBD2. In germline, CDR1 is SGDLS, CDR2 YYNGEE. This CDR3 spans 15 amino acids. The ends lost 4 bases at V and 3 bases at J; junction bases unmatched: 5. CDR3 nucleotide sequence: TGTGCCAGCAGCCTAGCGGGGACTTACTACAATGAGCAGTTCTTC. Protein sequence: CASSLAGTYYNEQFF.

V is TRBV29-1 and J is TRBJ2-2; D unclear. V lost 3 bases and J lost 2, with 10 bases in between. CDR1 and CDR2 (germline): SQVTM, ANQGSEA. The CDR3 length is 14 residues. Written as DNA, the CDR3 is TGCAGCGTTGAGGTTCAACTTAACACCGGGGAGCTGTTTTTT. Its protein is CSVEVQLNTGELFF.

The chain employs TRBV19 and TRBJ2-2, with D perhaps assigned TRBD1 or TRBD2 (6 bases each). The CDR3 has 14 amino acids. In germline, CDR1 is LNHDA, CDR2 SQIVND (reference sequence). Trimming pared 1 base from V and 6 bases from J, leaving 9 bases between. CDR3 nucleotide sequence: TGTGCCAGTAGTATAGCAAGGGGGGCCGGGGAGCTGTTTTTT. Translation: CASSIARGAGELFF.

The chain couples TRBV7-9 to TRBJ2-1, with D possibly being TRBD2 (6 bases). The CDR3 length is 16 residues. Per the germline V gene, CDR1 is SEHNR and CDR2 is FQNEAQ (reference sequence). Trimming cost V 4 bases and J 4 bases, with 17 bases left between them. The CDR3 region has the DNA TGTGCCAGCAGCTCTTCCAGAGCGGGTAGATACAATGAGCAGTTCTTC. It is translated as CASSSSRAGRYNEQFF. Drawing the rest from reference TRBV7-9 and TRBJ2-1, the complete variable domain is DTGVSQNPRHKITKRGQNVTFRCDPISEHNRLYWYRQTLGQGPEFLTYFQNEAQLEKSRLLSDRFSAERPKGSFSTLEIQRTEQGDSAMYLCASSSSRAGRYNEQFFGPGTRLTVL.

This clone was recorded only once. The chain has TRBV28 and TRBJ2-3; possibly TRBD2 for D (6 bases). Germline V gives CDR1 MDHEN, CDR2 SYDVKM. The V and J ends lost 3 bases and 3 bases respectively, with 19 bases between them. The CDR3 has 17 residues. The CDR3 coding sequence is TGTGCCAGCAGTTTCCCCCTGGTTGTGCGGGATACAGATACGCAGTATTTT. Its protein is CASSFPLVVRDTDTQYF.

The chain combines TRBV28 with TRBJ1-2; 10 bases match TRBD1. In germline, CDR1 is MDHEN, CDR2 SYDVKM. CDR3 size: 14 residues. J lost 6 bases, V lost 5 bases, and 6 bases had no gene match. CDR3 in DNA: TGTGCCAGCAGTCCGACAGGGGGCGCGCATGGCTACACCTTC. It encodes CASSPTGGAHGYTF.

The CDR3: CASSHAPSTDTQYF. The CDR3, as DNA: TGCGCCAGCAGCCATGCCCCTAGCACAGATACGCAGTATTTT. The chain combines TRBV4-3 with TRBJ2-3; D is uncertain. The length of the CDR3 is 14 residues. The germline V gene has CDR1 LGHNA and CDR2 YSLEER. V lost 3 bases and J 0 bases, leaving 7 bases between the germline ends.

V usage is TRBV4-1 and J usage is TRBJ1-2, with 7 bases matching TRBD1. V lost 4 bases and J lost 1; bases outside the gene matches: 6. The CDR3 runs to 15 residues. Germline V gene lookup returns CDR1 MGHRA and CDR2 YSYEKL. Written as DNA, the CDR3 is TGCGCCAGCAGCCCGGGACAGTCTAATAACTATGGCTACACCTTC. Translated, it gives CASSPGQSNNYGYTF.

The chain links TRBV2 to TRBJ2-4; 15 positions match TRBD2. CDR3 length equals 16 residues. From germline, CDR1 is SNHLY and CDR2 FYNNEI. V lost 4 bases to trimming and J lost 8 bases; unmatched junction nucleotides: 6. CDR3 region: CASSVGLAGGFDIQYF. CDR3 sequence (DNA): TGTGCCAGCAGTGTGGGACTAGCGGGAGGATTTGACATTCAGTACTTC.

Sample share makes this clone medium-sized. The chain carries TRBV6-1 and TRBJ2-1; no firm D call. Germline loops: CDR1 MNHNS, CDR2 SASEGT. This CDR3 is 12 amino acids long. Trimming removed 8 bases from V and 2 bases from J, with 7 bases in between. The DNA of the CDR3 is TGTGCCAGCGTGGCGACCTACAATGAGCAGTTCTTC. This encodes CASVATYNEQFF.

The chain joins TRBV6-5 to TRBJ2-2, with D perhaps given as TRBD1 or TRBD2 (5 bases each). From germline, CDR1 is MNHEY and CDR2 SVGAGI. This CDR3 has 15 residues. V was clipped by 0 bases and J by 5 bases, with 10 bases between them. CDR3 coding DNA: TGTGCCAGCAGTTACTCGTCAGGGAGAACCGGGGAGCTGTTTTTT. This translates into CASSYSSGRTGELFF.

V usage is TRBV6-5 and J usage is TRBJ2-5; 9 nucleotides agree with TRBD2. The trim removed 7 bases at V and 0 bases at J, leaving 3 bases unmatched. The CDR3 has 14 residues. Germline-derived CDR1 and CDR2 are MNHEY and SVGAGI. CDR3 bases: TGTGCCAGCAAGGCTAGCGGGAACCAAGAGACCCAGTACTTC. Protein product: CASKASGNQETQYF.

The gene calls are TRBV30 and TRBJ2-7; no clear D. Germline-derived CDR1 and CDR2 are GTSNPN and SVGIG (reference sequence). Between the trimmed V and J ends, which lost 5 bases and 5 bases, there was a span of 13 bases. CDR3 length equals 12 residues. The chain's CDR3 is CAWSLSADEQYF. Written as DNA, the CDR3 is TGTGCCTGGTCCCTCTCCGCGGACGAGCAGTACTTC.

The table lists this clone with a count of one. V gene TRBV5-1 combines with J gene TRBJ2-7; perhaps TRBD1 as D (7 bases). CDR1 and CDR2 from the germline V gene are SGHRS and YFSETQ. The ends were cut back, 0 bases at V and 2 bases at J, with 12 bases in the middle. The CDR3 sequence is 15 residues long. DNA for the CDR3: TGCGCCAGCAGCTTGGGCGGGACAGTGCCCTACGAGCAGTACTTC. Protein product: CASSLGGTVPYEQYF. Drawing the rest from reference TRBV5-1 and TRBJ2-7, the complete variable domain is KAGVTQTPRYLIKTRGQQVTLSCSPISGHRSVSWYQQTPGQGLQFLFEYFSETQRNKGNFPGRFSGRQFSNSRSEMNVSTLELGDSALYLCASSLGGTVPYEQYFGPGTRLTVT.